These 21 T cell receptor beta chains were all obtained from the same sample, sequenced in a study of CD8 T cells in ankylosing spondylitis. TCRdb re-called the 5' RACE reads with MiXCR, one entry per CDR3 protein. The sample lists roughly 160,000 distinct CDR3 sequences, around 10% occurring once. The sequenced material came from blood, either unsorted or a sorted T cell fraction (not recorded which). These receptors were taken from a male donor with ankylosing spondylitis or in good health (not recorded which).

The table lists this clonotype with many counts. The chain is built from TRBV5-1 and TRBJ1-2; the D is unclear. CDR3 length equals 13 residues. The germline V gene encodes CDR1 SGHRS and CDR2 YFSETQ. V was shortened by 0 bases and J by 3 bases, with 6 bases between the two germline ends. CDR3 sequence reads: CASSLGQDYGYTF. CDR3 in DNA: TGCGCCAGCAGCTTGGGGCAGGACTATGGCTACACCTTC.

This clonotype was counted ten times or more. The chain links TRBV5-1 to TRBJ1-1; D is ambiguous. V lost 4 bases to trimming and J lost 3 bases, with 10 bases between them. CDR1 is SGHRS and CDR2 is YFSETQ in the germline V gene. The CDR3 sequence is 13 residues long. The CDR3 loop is CASSPAMDTEAFF. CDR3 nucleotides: TGCGCCAGCAGCCCGGCCATGGACACTGAAGCTTTCTTT.

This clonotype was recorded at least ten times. The CDR3 sequence: CSARDLRRPTDTQYF. For the CDR3, the DNA is TGCAGTGCTAGAGATCTAAGACGCCCGACAGATACGCAGTATTTT. V gene TRBV20-1 combines with J gene TRBJ2-3; no reliable D call. This CDR3 region has 15 residues. The germline CDR1 and CDR2 sequences are DFQATT and SNEGSKA (reference sequence). Trimming removed 0 bases from V and 3 bases from J, with 13 bases in between.

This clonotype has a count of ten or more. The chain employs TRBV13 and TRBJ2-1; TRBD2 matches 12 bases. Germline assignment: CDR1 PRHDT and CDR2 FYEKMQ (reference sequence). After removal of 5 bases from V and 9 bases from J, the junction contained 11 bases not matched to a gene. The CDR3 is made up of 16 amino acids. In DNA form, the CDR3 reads TGTGCCAGCAGCCGCCGACTAGCGGGGGACCTGGGTGAGCAGTTCTTC. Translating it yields CASSRRLAGDLGEQFF.

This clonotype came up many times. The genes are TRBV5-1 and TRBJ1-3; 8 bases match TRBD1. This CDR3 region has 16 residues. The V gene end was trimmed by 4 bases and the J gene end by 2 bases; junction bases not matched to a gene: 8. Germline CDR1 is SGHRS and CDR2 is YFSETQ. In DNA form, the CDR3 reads TGCGCCAGCAGCGGAGGGGACAGGCTCACTGGAAACACCATATATTTT. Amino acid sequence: CASSGGDRLTGNTIYF.

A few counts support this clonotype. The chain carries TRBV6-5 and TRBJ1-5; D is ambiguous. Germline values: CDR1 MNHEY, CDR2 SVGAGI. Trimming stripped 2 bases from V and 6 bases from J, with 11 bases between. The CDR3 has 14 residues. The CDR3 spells CASSYGTPGQPQHF. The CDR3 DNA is TGTGCCAGCAGTTACGGAACGCCGGGTCAGCCCCAGCATTTT.

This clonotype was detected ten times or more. The CDR3 region has the DNA TGCAGTACCAAAATGGGTATTGAAGCTTTCTTT. It codes for CSTKMGIEAFF. The chain employs TRBV20-1 and TRBJ1-1; D is uncertain. The CDR3 contains 11 residues. The V end lost 8 bases, the J end lost 7 bases, and 14 bases lay between the germline ends. Germline V gene lookup returns CDR1 DFQATT and CDR2 SNEGSKA (reference sequence).

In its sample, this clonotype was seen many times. CDR3 protein: CASSLDRGTYGYTF. CDR3 coding DNA: TGTGCCAGCAGCTTAGATCGAGGGACCTATGGCTACACCTTC. This chain uses TRBV7-8 with TRBJ1-2; maybe TRBD1 (5 bases). The CDR3 is 14 residues long. V lost 1 base to trimming and J lost 4 bases, with 10 bases between them. CDR1 SGHVS and CDR2 FQNEAQ come from the germline V gene.

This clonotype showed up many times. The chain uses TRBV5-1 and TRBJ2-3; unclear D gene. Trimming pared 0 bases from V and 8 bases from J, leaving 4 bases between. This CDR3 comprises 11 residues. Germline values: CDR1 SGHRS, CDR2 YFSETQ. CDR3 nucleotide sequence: TGCGCCAGCAGCTTGGAGAGTACGCAGTATTTT. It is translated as CASSLESTQYF. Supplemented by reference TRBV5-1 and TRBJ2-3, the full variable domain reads KAGVTQTPRYLIKTRGQQVTLSCSPISGHRSVSWYQQTPGQGLQFLFEYFSETQRNKGNFPGRFSGRQFSNSRSEMNVSTLELGDSALYLCASSLESTQYFGPGTRLTVL.

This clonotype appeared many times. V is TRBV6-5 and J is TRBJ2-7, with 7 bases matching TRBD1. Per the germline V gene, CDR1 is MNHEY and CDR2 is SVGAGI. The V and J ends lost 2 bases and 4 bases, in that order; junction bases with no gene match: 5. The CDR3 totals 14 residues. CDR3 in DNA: TGTGCCAGCAGTTACGAGGGGGCGAGGTACGAGCAGTACTTC. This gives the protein CASSYEGARYEQYF.

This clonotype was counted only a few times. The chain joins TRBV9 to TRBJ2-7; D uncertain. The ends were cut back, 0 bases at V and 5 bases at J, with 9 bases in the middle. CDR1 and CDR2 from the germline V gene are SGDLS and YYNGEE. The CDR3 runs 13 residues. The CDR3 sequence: CASSVATVDEQYF. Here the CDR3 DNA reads TGTGCCAGCAGCGTAGCTACAGTGGACGAGCAGTACTTC. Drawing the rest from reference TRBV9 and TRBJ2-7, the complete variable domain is DSGVTQTPKHLITATGQRVTLRCSPRSGDLSVYWYQQSLDQGLQFLIQYYNGEERAKGNILERFSAQQFPDLHSELNLSSLELGDSALYFCASSVATVDEQYFGPGTRLTVT.

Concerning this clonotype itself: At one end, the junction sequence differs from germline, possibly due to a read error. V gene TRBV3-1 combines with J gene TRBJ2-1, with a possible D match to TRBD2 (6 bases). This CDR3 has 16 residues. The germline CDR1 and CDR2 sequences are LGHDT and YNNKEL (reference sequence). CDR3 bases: TGTGCCAGCAGCGAAGTCGGGACTTCCTTGTACATTGAGCAGTTCTTC. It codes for CASSEVGTSLYIEQFF.

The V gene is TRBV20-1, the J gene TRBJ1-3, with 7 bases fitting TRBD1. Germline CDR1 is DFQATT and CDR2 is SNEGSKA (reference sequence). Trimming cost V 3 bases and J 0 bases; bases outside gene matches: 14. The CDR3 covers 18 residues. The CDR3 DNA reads TGCAGTGCTAGGGGGGACAGTAAACGGGGCCCCTCTGGAAACACCATATATTTT. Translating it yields CSARGDSKRGPSGNTIYF.

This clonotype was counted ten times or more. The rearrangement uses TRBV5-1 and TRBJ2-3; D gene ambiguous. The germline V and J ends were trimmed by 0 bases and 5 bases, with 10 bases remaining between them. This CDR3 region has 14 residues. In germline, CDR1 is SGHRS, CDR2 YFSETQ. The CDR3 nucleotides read TGCGCCAGCAGCTTGGGAGCAGTACAAGATACGCAGTATTTT. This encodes CASSLGAVQDTQYF.

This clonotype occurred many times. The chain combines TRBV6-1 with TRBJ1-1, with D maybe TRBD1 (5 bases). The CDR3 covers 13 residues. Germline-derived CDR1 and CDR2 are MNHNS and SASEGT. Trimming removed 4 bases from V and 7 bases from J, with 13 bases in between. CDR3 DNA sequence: TGTGCCAGCAGTGCCCCGGGGAGGGGTGAAGCTTTCTTT. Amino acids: CASSAPGRGEAFF.

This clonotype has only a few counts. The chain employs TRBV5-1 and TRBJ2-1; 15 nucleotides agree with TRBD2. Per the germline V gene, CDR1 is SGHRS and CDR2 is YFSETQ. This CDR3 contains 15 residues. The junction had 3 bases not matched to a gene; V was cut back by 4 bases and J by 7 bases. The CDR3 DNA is TGCGCCAGCAGCGCCGGGACTAGCGGGAGGAATGAGCAGTTCTTC. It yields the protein CASSAGTSGRNEQFF.

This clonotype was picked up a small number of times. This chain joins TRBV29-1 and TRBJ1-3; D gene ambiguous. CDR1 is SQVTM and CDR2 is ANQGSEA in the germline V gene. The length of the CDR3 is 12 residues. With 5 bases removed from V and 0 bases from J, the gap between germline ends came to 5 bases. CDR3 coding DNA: TGCAGCGTTTCGTCCTCTGGAAACACCATATATTTT. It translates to CSVSSSGNTIYF.

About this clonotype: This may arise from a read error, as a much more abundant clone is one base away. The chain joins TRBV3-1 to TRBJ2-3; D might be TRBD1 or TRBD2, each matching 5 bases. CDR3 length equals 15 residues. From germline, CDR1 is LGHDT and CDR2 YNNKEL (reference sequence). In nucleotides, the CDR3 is TGTGTCAGCAGCCAAGGAATGGGGGGCACAGATACGCAGTATTTT. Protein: CVSSQGMGGTDTQYF.

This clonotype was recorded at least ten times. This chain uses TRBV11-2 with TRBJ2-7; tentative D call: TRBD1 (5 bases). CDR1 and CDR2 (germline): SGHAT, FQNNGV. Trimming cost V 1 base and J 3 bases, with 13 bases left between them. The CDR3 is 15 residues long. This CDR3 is CASSLVVTAIYEQYF. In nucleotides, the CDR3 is TGTGCCAGCAGCTTAGTTGTGACAGCCATCTACGAGCAGTACTTC. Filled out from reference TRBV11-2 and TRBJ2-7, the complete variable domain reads EAGVAQSPRYKIIEKRQSVAFWCNPISGHATLYWYQQILGQGPKLLIQFQNNGVVDDSQLPKDRFSAERLKGVDSTLKIQPAKLEDSAVYLCASSLVVTAIYEQYFGPGTRLTVT.

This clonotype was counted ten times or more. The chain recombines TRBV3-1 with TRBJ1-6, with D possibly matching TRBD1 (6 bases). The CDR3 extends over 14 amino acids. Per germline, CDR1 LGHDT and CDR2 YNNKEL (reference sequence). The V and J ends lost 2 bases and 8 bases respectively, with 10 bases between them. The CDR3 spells CASSQPHRDSPLHF. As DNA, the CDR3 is TGTGCCAGCAGCCAACCTCACAGGGATTCACCCCTCCACTTT.

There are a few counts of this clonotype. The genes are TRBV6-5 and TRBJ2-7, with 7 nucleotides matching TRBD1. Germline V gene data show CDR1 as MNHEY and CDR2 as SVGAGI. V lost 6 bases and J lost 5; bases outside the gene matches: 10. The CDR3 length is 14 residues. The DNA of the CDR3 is TGTGCCAGCAGATTAACGACAGGGTCAAACGAGCAGTACTTC. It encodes CASRLTTGSNEQYF.